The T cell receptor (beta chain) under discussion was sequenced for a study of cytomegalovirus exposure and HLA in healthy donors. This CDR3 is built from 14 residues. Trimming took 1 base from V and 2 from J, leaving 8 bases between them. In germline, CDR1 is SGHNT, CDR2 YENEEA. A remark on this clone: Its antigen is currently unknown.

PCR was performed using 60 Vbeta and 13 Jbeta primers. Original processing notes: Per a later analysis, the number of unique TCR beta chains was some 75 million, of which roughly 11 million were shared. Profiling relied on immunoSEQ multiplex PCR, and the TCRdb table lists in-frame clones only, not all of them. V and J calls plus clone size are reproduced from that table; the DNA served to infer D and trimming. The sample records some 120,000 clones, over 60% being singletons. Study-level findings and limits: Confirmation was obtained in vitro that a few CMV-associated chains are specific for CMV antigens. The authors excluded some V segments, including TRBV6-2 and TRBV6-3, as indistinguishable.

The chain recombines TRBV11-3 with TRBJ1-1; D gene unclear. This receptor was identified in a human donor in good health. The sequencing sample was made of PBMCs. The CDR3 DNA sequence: TGTGCCAGCAGCTTAGGACACAGCAACACTGAAGCTTTCTTT. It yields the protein CASSLGHSNTEAFF. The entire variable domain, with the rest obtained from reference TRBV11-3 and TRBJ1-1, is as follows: EAGVVQSPRYKIIEKKQPVAFWCNPISGHNTLYWYLQNLGQGPELLIRYENEEAVDDSQLPKDRFSAERLKGVDSTLKIQPAELGDSAVYLCASSLGHSNTEAFFGQGTRLTVV.